This T cell receptor beta chain was observed in a study of PD-1 blockade in classical Hodgkin lymphoma. The table came from immunoSEQ multiplex PCR; TCRdb's copy has only in-frame clones and leaves some out. The table has about 25,000 clones, 80% to 85% seen once. There are 12 residues in the CDR3. Trimming took off 6 bases at V and 3 bases at J, with 9 bases between the two ends. Germline V gives CDR1 MNHNS, CDR2 SASEGT. Time point described: cycle 4 day 1 (C4D1), after less than 7 weeks of nivolumab. Each patient's relapse followed autologous stem cell transplantation, and brentuximab vedotin exposure varied. CD4+ T cells were purified from thawed PBMCs by magnetic negative selection. This clone was seen only once.

The sequence was obtained from a human donor with classical Hodgkin lymphoma. The source was CD4+ T cells from blood, collected before the fourth cycle of nivolumab. The chain joins TRBV6-1 to TRBJ2-7, with D perhaps matching TRBD1 (6 bases). CDR3 region: CASSQDSYEQYF. In DNA form, the CDR3 reads TGTGCCAGCAGCCAGGACAGCTACGAGCAGTACTTC.